Presented here are 18 T cell receptor beta chains from one specimen sequenced in a study of identical twins. TCRdb re-analysed the 5' RACE reads in MiXCR, keeping a single row per CDR3 protein. The sample lists about 810,000 distinct CDR3 sequences, 9% to 15% occurring once. The same data also went into a second study, on yellow fever vaccine responses in identical twins.

The sequencing sample was made of PBMCs. The source is a woman aged 18-29 years in good health.

The chain combines TRBV2 with TRBJ2-3, with a possible D match to TRBD1 (5 bases). Trimming left V 1 base short and J 2 bases short, with 7 bases between. The CDR3 loop spans 14 amino acids. Germline V gives CDR1 SNHLY, CDR2 FYNNEI. The CDR3 spells CASSEDRFTDTQYF. CDR3 bases: TGTGCCAGCAGTGAAGACAGGTTCACAGATACGCAGTATTTT.

This clonotype appeared a few times. The chain is built from TRBV6-5 and TRBJ1-1; D is undetermined. CDR1 and CDR2 from the germline V gene are MNHEY and SVGAGI. Trimming removed 4 bases from V and 3 bases from J, with 12 bases in between. CDR3 length: 14 amino acids. CDR3 protein: CASSSTFGDTEAFF. CDR3 coding DNA: TGTGCCAGCAGTTCGACTTTTGGGGACACTGAAGCTTTCTTT.

This clonotype has only a few counts. The gene calls are TRBV10-3 and TRBJ2-3; D is perhaps TRBD1 (6 bases). The CDR3 contains 13 residues. With 8 bases removed from V and 1 base from J, the gap between germline ends came to 10 bases. Germline V gene lookup returns CDR1 ENHRY and CDR2 SYGVKD. The CDR3 spells CAIDKGGTDTQYF. Written as DNA, the CDR3 is TGTGCCATCGACAAGGGGGGCACAGATACGCAGTATTTT.

V is TRBV10-3 and J is TRBJ2-1, with D perhaps matching TRBD1 or TRBD2 (6 bases each). V shed 3 bases and J shed 8 bases, with 11 bases lying between them. This CDR3 is 13 amino acids long. Germline assignment: CDR1 ENHRY and CDR2 SYGVKD. This CDR3 is CAISDWGAHEQFF. CDR3 DNA sequence: TGTGCCATCAGTGATTGGGGGGCGCATGAGCAGTTCTTC.

This clonotype was seen a handful of times. The chain joins TRBV12-3 or TRBV12-4 to TRBJ1-5; D is ambiguous. The CDR3 extends over 14 amino acids. Trimming cost V 3 bases and J 7 bases, with 13 bases left between them. CDR3 region: CASSFVEGNQPQHF. In DNA form, the CDR3 reads TGTGCCAGCAGTTTTGTAGAGGGAAACCAGCCCCAGCATTTT.

This clonotype was observed a few times. The genes are TRBV28 and TRBJ2-1; TRBD1 might be the D (6 bases). Germline V gene data show CDR1 as MDHEN and CDR2 as SYDVKM. Trimming cost V 5 bases and J 3 bases, with 17 bases left between them. The CDR3 consists of 16 residues. CDR3: CASSTTWGHNYNEQFF. DNA for the CDR3: TGTGCCAGCAGTACTACGTGGGGACATAACTACAATGAGCAGTTCTTC.

Only a few counts were recorded for this clonotype. This chain links TRBV6-1 with TRBJ2-7; D is uncertain. CDR1 is MNHNS, CDR2 SASEGT, per germline. The V end lost 5 bases, the J end lost 6 bases, and 14 bases lay between the germline ends. The CDR3 is 13 amino acids. The CDR3 here is CASSLGTLGEQYF. CDR3 in DNA: TGTGCCAGCAGTCTCGGTACACTCGGCGAGCAGTACTTC.

The chain uses TRBV28 and TRBJ2-7; D not resolved. V was shortened by 1 base and J by 5 bases, with 12 bases between the two germline ends. CDR3 length: 14 amino acids. Germline V lookup: CDR1 MDHEN, CDR2 SYDVKM. CDR3 sequence: CASSLSASSHEQYV. The CDR3 nucleotides read TGTGCCAGCAGTTTATCGGCCAGTTCCCACGAGCAGTACGTC.

This clonotype was seen repeatedly, ten times or more. The chain links TRBV5-1 to TRBJ2-1, with 7 bases aligning to TRBD1. The CDR3 has 15 residues. The V gene's germline CDR1 is SGHRS and CDR2 YFSETQ. The junction had 14 bases not matched to a gene; V was cut back by 4 bases and J by 10 bases. The CDR3 loop reads CASSPGQSHRGEQFF. CDR3 in DNA: TGCGCCAGCAGCCCGGGACAGAGCCATCGTGGGGAGCAGTTCTTC. Based on the CDR3 plus reference TRBV5-1 and TRBJ2-1, the full variable domain is KAGVTQTPRYLIKTRGQQVTLSCSPISGHRSVSWYQQTPGQGLQFLFEYFSETQRNKGNFPGRFSGRQFSNSRSEMNVSTLELGDSALYLCASSPGQSHRGEQFFGPGTRLTVL.

The V call is TRBV4-1, the J call TRBJ1-2; D unresolved. This CDR3 spans 15 amino acids. The germline CDR1 and CDR2 sequences are MGHRA and YSYEKL. Deletions cut 1 base from V and 2 bases from J, with 11 bases between. The CDR3 region has the DNA TGCGCCAGCAGCCAAGCCTTAACAGAGAACTATGGCTACACCTTC. This sequence encodes CASSQALTENYGYTF.

V and J are TRBV7-9 and TRBJ2-1; TRBD2 matches 8 bases. CDR1 and CDR2 (germline): SEHNR, FQNEAQ (reference sequence). V was pared by 5 bases and J by 5 bases, with 11 bases of the junction left unmatched. CDR3 length: 16 amino acids. This chain's CDR3 is CASSVTGTRKNNEQFF. For the CDR3, the DNA is TGTGCCAGCAGCGTTACCGGGACTAGGAAAAACAATGAGCAGTTCTTC.

A few counts support this clonotype. J is TRBJ2-7 and V is TRBV27; no clear D gene. CDR3 size: 14 residues. V was trimmed by 0 bases and J by 5 bases, leaving 11 bases between them. The germline V gene encodes CDR1 MNHEY and CDR2 SMNVEV (reference sequence). The CDR3 loop reads CASSLSKGRHEQYF. The CDR3 nucleotides read TGTGCCAGCAGTTTATCGAAGGGAAGACACGAGCAGTACTTC.

In its sample, this clonotype was seen a few times. As DNA, the CDR3 is TGCGCCAGCAGCCAAGATGCAGGGGGCAATCAGCCCCAGCATTTT. This gives the protein CASSQDAGGNQPQHF. The chain is built from TRBV4-1 and TRBJ1-5; TRBD1 is a possible D gene (6 bases). Looked up from germline, CDR1 is MGHRA and CDR2 is YSYEKL. The V end was cut by 0 bases, the J end by 2 bases, with 8 bases between. The CDR3 sequence is 15 residues long.

The chain joins TRBV19 to TRBJ2-2, with D maybe TRBD1 (6 bases). V was trimmed by 6 bases and J by 5 bases, leaving 10 bases between them. CDR1 and CDR2 (germline): LNHDA, SQIVND (reference sequence). This CDR3 region has 13 residues. The CDR3 bases are TGTGCCAGTAGGCCAACAGGGACCGGGGAGCTGTTTTTT. This gives the protein CASRPTGTGELFF.

This clonotype appeared a few times. The V gene is TRBV20-1, the J gene TRBJ1-4; 9 bases are shared with TRBD1. Germline V CDR1 and CDR2: DFQATT, SNEGSKA (reference sequence). The J segment lost 2 bases and the V segment lost 0 bases, leaving 4 bases of the junction unmatched. This CDR3 contains 16 residues. The CDR3 loop is CSAREYRGPTNEKLFF. CDR3 coding DNA: TGCAGTGCTAGAGAGTACAGGGGGCCTACTAATGAAAAACTGTTTTTT.

The chain carries TRBV7-6 and TRBJ2-7; D might be TRBD1 (5 bases). The CDR3 loop spans 13 amino acids. The V gene's germline CDR1 is SGHVS and CDR2 FNYEAQ. The V end lost 2 bases, the J end lost 4 bases, and 9 bases lay between the germline ends. The CDR3 reads CASSLSAGYEQYF. The CDR3 DNA reads as TGTGCCAGCAGCTTATCGGCAGGGTACGAGCAGTACTTC.

The CDR3 loop reads CASSFGGLGDEQYF. The CDR3 bases are TGCGCCAGCAGCTTTGGGGGACTCGGGGACGAGCAGTACTTC. This rearrangement joins TRBV5-1 to TRBJ2-7; weak D call: TRBD2 (6 bases). Per the germline V gene, CDR1 is SGHRS and CDR2 is YFSETQ. V was cut by 2 bases and J by 5 bases, with 14 bases left in between. CDR3 length: 14 residues.

The V and J genes are TRBV20-1 and TRBJ2-6; TRBD1 aligns across 7 bases. Trimming at V came to 3 bases and at J to 1 base, leaving 6 bases not matched to a gene. This CDR3 has 16 residues. The germline V gene has CDR1 DFQATT and CDR2 SNEGSKA (reference sequence). The CDR3: CSASDRVGSGANVLTF. Here the CDR3 DNA reads TGCAGTGCTAGTGACAGGGTGGGGTCTGGGGCCAACGTCCTGACTTTC.